The 26 T cell receptor beta chains below all came from one sample that was sequenced in a study of blood T cell repertoires in COVID-19 (dated by TCRdb to about 2020). Libraries were constructed by the immunoSEQ multiplex PCR assay. TCRdb provides this immuneACCESS table in a form limited to in-frame rearrangements. Some clones are lacking; in checked studies, under half of them reflect an unresolved V gene, and why the rest are absent is not known. The sample has around 200,000 clones on record, about 86% of them singletons. The ten top clones hold about 0.96% of the sample. Sequencing input: peripheral blood. The origin of the receptors is a woman aged 18 to 35 who had recovered from COVID-19.

This clone was counted a single time. The chain couples TRBV3-1 (or the pseudogene TRBV3-2) to TRBJ1-1; D gene uncertain. V was shortened by 3 bases and J by 4 bases, with 18 bases between the two germline ends. The CDR3 length is 16 residues. Germline CDR1 reads LGHDT; CDR2 reads YNNKEL (reference sequence). This CDR3 reads CASSQGSRSAGTEAFF. CDR3 nucleotide sequence: TGTGCCAGCAGCCAGGGGTCTAGATCTGCGGGCACTGAAGCTTTCTTT.

This chain links TRBV10-3 with TRBJ2-3, with 16 bases matching TRBD2. Trimming at V came to 5 bases and at J to 5 bases, leaving 7 bases not matched to a gene. The length of the CDR3 is 17 residues. CDR1 is ENHRY and CDR2 is SYGVKD in the germline V gene. The CDR3 sequence is CAISPGTSGGAEDTQYF. CDR3 nucleotides: TGTGCCATCAGTCCCGGGACTAGCGGGGGGGCGGAAGATACGCAGTATTTT.

J is TRBJ1-1 and V is TRBV29-1; D perhaps matches TRBD1 (5 bases). In germline, CDR1 is SQVTM, CDR2 ANQGSEA. The CDR3 totals 13 residues. V was trimmed by 8 bases and J by 6 bases, leaving 19 bases between them. This chain's CDR3 is CSFWVGGSAEAFF. Written as DNA, the CDR3 is TGCAGCTTTTGGGTCGGGGGAAGCGCTGAAGCTTTCTTT.

This clone was picked up a small number of times. The chain is built from TRBV21-1 and TRBJ1-5; the table's D gene call, TRBD1, was not cross checked with the DNA. TRBV21-1 is flagged as a pseudogene. The CDR3 totals 15 residues. The CDR3 spells CASSKRGTGGQPQHF. Here the CDR3 DNA reads TGTGCCAGCAGCAAAAGGGGGACAGGTGGACAGCCCCAGCATTTT.

The sample holds a few counts of this clone. The gene calls are TRBV4-3 and TRBJ2-6; the D is unclear. Germline lookup yields CDR1 LGHNA and CDR2 YSLEER. V was trimmed by 0 bases and J by 4 bases, leaving 22 bases between them. This CDR3 is built from 20 residues. CDR3 sequence reads: CASSQDLLALVTRGANVLTF. CDR3 nucleotides: TGCGCCAGCAGCCAAGATTTGTTGGCTCTGGTAACGAGGGGGGCCAACGTCCTGACTTTC.

The V call is TRBV5-4, the J call TRBJ2-1, with D possibly TRBD1 on 5 matching bases. CDR3 length: 13 amino acids. From germline, CDR1 is SGHNT and CDR2 YYREEE (reference sequence). V lost 8 bases and J lost 5, with 14 bases in between. CDR3 region: CASEDSINNEQFF. The CDR3 DNA follows: TGTGCCAGTGAAGACAGTATTAACAATGAGCAGTTCTTC.

This rearrangement joins TRBV4-2 to TRBJ2-4; 7 bases agree with TRBD2. This CDR3 is built from 16 residues. V shed 1 base, J shed 0 bases, and the junction held 3 bases outside the gene matches. CDR1 is LGHNA and CDR2 is YNFKEQ in the germline V gene. CDR3 in DNA: TGTGCCAGCAGCCAAGGGGAGGGAGGAGCCAAAAACATTCAGTACTTC. The encoded protein is CASSQGEGGAKNIQYF.

This chain joins TRBV30 and TRBJ2-3; D gene uncertain. The CDR3 runs 10 residues. Germline V gene lookup returns CDR1 GTSNPN and CDR2 SVGIG (reference sequence). The V end lost 5 bases, the J end lost 6 bases, and 6 bases lay between the germline ends. CDR3 sequence (DNA): TGTGCCTGGCGAGGCGATACGCAGTATTTT. Translating gives CAWRGDTQYF. Full variable domain (outside the CDR3, taken from reference TRBV30 and TRBJ2-3): SQTIHQWPATLVQPVGSPLSLECTVEGTSNPNLYWYRQAAGRGLQLLFYSVGIGQISSEVPQNLSASRPQDRQFILSSKKLLLSDSGFYLCAWRGDTQYFGPGTRLTVL.

This clone was seen only once. The rearrangement joins TRBV27 to TRBJ2-5; a weak D match, TRBD2 (5 bases). The CDR3 totals 14 residues. CDR1 is MNHEY, CDR2 SMNVEV, per germline (reference sequence). The germline V and J ends were trimmed by 5 bases and 7 bases, with 17 bases remaining between them. In nucleotides, the CDR3 is TGTGCCAGCAGTACCGTGGCGGCACGGGGGACCCAGTACTTC. As protein: CASSTVAARGTQYF.

The CDR3, as DNA: TGTGCCACCTTCCCGACAGGGGGGAATGAGCAGTTCTTC. Protein product: CATFPTGGNEQFF. The chain is built from TRBV25-1 and TRBJ2-1, with TRBD1 matching over 9 bases. Germline V gives CDR1 MGHDK, CDR2 SYGVNS. V lost 10 bases, J lost 7 bases, and 8 bases stayed unmatched. The CDR3 length is 13 residues.

V and J are TRBV9 and TRBJ2-1; 12 bases line up with TRBD2. CDR3 length: 15 residues. V lost 5 bases to trimming and J lost 8 bases; unmatched junction nucleotides: 8. From germline, CDR1 is SGDLS and CDR2 YYNGEE. CDR3 nucleotides: TGTGCCAGCAGAGGAGGACTAGCGGGGCCCCATGAGCAGTTCTTC. This translates into CASRGGLAGPHEQFF.

The chain uses TRBV19 and TRBJ2-1, with TRBD1 matching 9 bases. The germline gives CDR1 LNHDA, CDR2 SQIVND (reference sequence). This CDR3 comprises 14 residues. Trimming took 6 bases from V and 4 from J; bases not matched to a gene: 4. The CDR3 spells CASSPGQGYNEQFF. CDR3 DNA: TGTGCCAGTAGCCCGGGACAGGGATACAATGAGCAGTTCTTC.

This clone has more than one count but fewer than ten. The chain is built from TRBV5-4 and TRBJ1-6; 8 bases are a match to TRBD1. CDR1 is SGHNT, CDR2 YYREEE, per germline (reference sequence). V trimming: 3 bases; J trimming: 6 bases; junction bases outside the gene matches: 2. The CDR3 consists of 14 residues. CDR3 region: CASSSGQGNSPLHF. The DNA for the CDR3 is TGTGCCAGCAGCTCCGGACAGGGTAATTCACCCCTCCACTTT.

This clone appeared once. The V call is TRBV7-2, the J call TRBJ2-6; unclear D gene. Trimming took off 5 bases at V and 1 base at J, with 12 bases between the two ends. The CDR3 sequence is 16 residues long. Looked up from germline, CDR1 is SGHTA and CDR2 is FQGNSA. This chain's CDR3 is CASSPTRRSGANVLTF. CDR3 sequence (DNA): TGTGCCAGCAGCCCAACCCGGAGATCTGGGGCCAACGTCCTGACTTTC.

The chain joins TRBV5-6 to TRBJ1-1, with 7 bases lining up with TRBD1. Germline CDR1 reads SGHDT; CDR2 reads YYEEEE. V shed 3 bases and J 12 bases; nucleotides not matched to a gene: 11. The CDR3 spans 13 residues. For the CDR3, the DNA is TGTGCCAGCAGCTCGGGCAGGGGGACCGACCCTTTCTTT. It encodes CASSSGRGTDPFF.

V and J are TRBV19 and TRBJ2-1; weak D call: TRBD2 (5 bases). Germline V gives CDR1 LNHDA, CDR2 SQIVND (reference sequence). Trimming removed 4 bases from V and 12 bases from J, with 19 bases in between. This CDR3 has 14 amino acids. The CDR3 nucleotides read TGTGCCAGTAGTAAGGTGGAGGATAGTTTGCTGCAGTTCTTC. This gives the protein CASSKVEDSLLQFF.

This chain links TRBV5-6 with TRBJ1-3, with D perhaps matching TRBD1 (6 bases). From germline, CDR1 is SGHDT and CDR2 YYEEEE. The CDR3 is 15 amino acids. Trimming stripped 2 bases from V and 0 bases from J, with 9 bases between. Here the CDR3 DNA reads TGTGCCAGCAGCTTCCGGACAGTCTCTGGAAACACCATATATTTT. Protein: CASSFRTVSGNTIYF.

The V gene is TRBV7-2, the J gene TRBJ2-1; TRBD2 agrees at 10 bases. From germline, CDR1 is SGHTA and CDR2 FQGNSA. The CDR3 runs 13 residues. V lost 4 bases to trimming and J lost 9 bases; unmatched junction nucleotides: 3. CDR3 sequence (DNA): TGTGCCAGCAGCTCACTAGCGGGAATTGAGCAGTTCTTC. Translated, it gives CASSSLAGIEQFF.

The gene calls are TRBV24-1 and TRBJ2-2; possibly TRBD2 for D (6 bases). Trimming cost V 1 base and J 5 bases, with 7 bases left between them. The germline V gene encodes CDR1 KGHDR and CDR2 SFDVKD. The CDR3 has 14 residues. Here the CDR3 DNA reads TGTGCCACCAGTGATTTAGGAGGGACCGGGGAGCTGTTTTTT. The encoded protein is CATSDLGGTGELFF.

A single count supports this clone. V gene TRBV18 combines with J gene TRBJ2-7; D perhaps matches TRBD2 (7 bases). The CDR3 totals 12 residues. The V and J ends lost 6 bases and 5 bases respectively, with 11 bases between them. Germline V gene data show CDR1 as KGHSH and CDR2 as LQKENI. CDR3 region: CASSAGGHEQYF. DNA for the CDR3: TGTGCCAGCTCTGCCGGGGGGCACGAGCAGTACTTC.

The rearrangement joins TRBV6-6 to TRBJ2-2; maybe TRBD2 (6 bases). The V gene's germline CDR1 is MNHNY and CDR2 SVGAGI (reference sequence). Trimming cost V 11 bases and J 7 bases, with 17 bases left between them. The CDR3 is 13 amino acids. The CDR3 protein is CAGRHTGGGELFF. Written as DNA, the CDR3 is TGTGCCGGGAGGCACACTGGAGGCGGGGAGCTGTTTTTT.

The chain employs TRBV27 and TRBJ2-3; 7 bases are a match to TRBD1. With 7 bases clipped from V and 4 bases from J, the junction kept 8 bases outside the gene matches. The length of the CDR3 is 14 residues. The germline CDR1 and CDR2 sequences are MNHEY and SMNVEV (reference sequence). This chain's CDR3 is CASTPQGKADTQYF. The CDR3 region has the DNA TGTGCCAGCACCCCACAGGGGAAGGCAGATACGCAGTATTTT.

This sequence joins TRBV6-5 and TRBJ2-7, with a weak D call TRBD1 (6 bases). Germline CDR1 is MNHEY and CDR2 is SVGAGI. V shed 0 bases and J shed 0 bases, with 9 bases lying between them. This CDR3 is built from 15 residues. In DNA form, the CDR3 reads TGTGCCAGCAGTTACTCGTACAGGGCCTCCTACGAGCAGTACTTC. Protein sequence: CASSYSYRASYEQYF.

The V and J genes are TRBV24-1 and TRBJ2-3; TRBD1 aligns across 7 bases. Germline CDR1 and CDR2: KGHDR and SFDVKD. The CDR3 consists of 12 residues. V gave up 9 bases and J gave up 1 base; unmatched junction bases: 0. The CDR3 bases are TGTGCCACCGGACAGGGCACAGATACGCAGTATTTT. It specifies CATGQGTDTQYF.

This chain joins TRBV9 and TRBJ2-3, with 8 positions matching TRBD2. The V segment lost 4 bases and the J segment 1 base; nucleotides outside the gene matches: 5. This CDR3 spans 15 amino acids. In germline, CDR1 is SGDLS, CDR2 YYNGEE. CDR3 sequence reads: CASSPAGGRTDTQYF. The DNA of the CDR3 is TGTGCCAGCAGCCCTGCGGGGGGTCGCACAGATACGCAGTATTTT. Combining the CDR3 with reference TRBV9 and TRBJ2-3 gives the whole variable domain DSGVTQTPKHLITATGQRVTLRCSPRSGDLSVYWYQQSLDQGLQFLIQYYNGEERAKGNILERFSAQQFPDLHSELNLSSLELGDSALYFCASSPAGGRTDTQYFGPGTRLTVL.

This clone has just one count. V usage is TRBV3-1 (or the pseudogene TRBV3-2) and J usage is TRBJ2-5, with 8 bases matching TRBD1. The CDR3 totals 17 residues. Germline V gene lookup returns CDR1 LGHDT and CDR2 YNNKEL (reference sequence). With 2 bases clipped from V and 5 bases from J, the junction kept 13 bases outside the gene matches. CDR3 sequence reads: CASSQPLVTGVGETQYF. In DNA form, the CDR3 reads TGTGCCAGCAGCCAACCTCTTGTGACAGGGGTAGGGGAGACCCAGTACTTC.